This TCR beta chain is from a study of T cell clones after liver transplantation. Some clones are missing from TCRdb's copy, which holds only in-frame ones; the method was immunoSEQ multiplex PCR. This table holds more than 20,000 clones, roughly 80% found once. Germline CDR1 is LNHDA and CDR2 is SQIVND (reference sequence). The CDR3 covers 14 residues. The V end was cut by 6 bases, the J end by 6 bases, with 17 bases between. The chain combines TRBV19 with TRBJ1-1; D ambiguous. This TCR derives from a human patient who received a liver transplant. Some T cells could come from the graft donor. The starting material was CD8+ T cells from blood, obtained 54 months after liver transplant. The CDR3 sequence: CASSIGPAAPEAFF. The CDR3 nucleotides read TGTGCCAGTAGCATCGGACCGGCAGCCCCTGAAGCTTTCTTT.